What follows are 17 T cell receptor beta chains derived from one specimen sequenced in a study of beta chain features in type 1 diabetes. Investigators reverse transcribed all isolated RNA, so they sequenced expressed TCRB transcripts. Data came from immunoSEQ multiplex PCR; TCRdb stores just in-frame clones and leaves some out. The sample has 110,000 to 150,000 clones; roughly 10% are singletons. Input material: central memory CD4+ T cells from blood. These receptors were collected from a woman aged 35 to 49 in good health.

The chain carries TRBV9 and TRBJ2-2; weak D call: TRBD2 (5 bases). Germline CDR1 and CDR2: SGDLS and YYNGEE. V was shortened by 2 bases and J by 5 bases, with 13 bases between the two germline ends. The CDR3 extends over 15 amino acids. The chain's CDR3 is CASSVRATGTGELFF. CDR3 DNA: TGTGCCAGCAGCGTGCGCGCGACGGGAACCGGGGAGCTGTTTTTT.

Ten or more counts support this clone. The rearrangement joins TRBV5-6 to TRBJ1-6; 8 positions match TRBD1. Trimming at V came to 5 bases and at J to 7 bases, leaving 8 bases not matched to a gene. Germline V gene lookup returns CDR1 SGHDT and CDR2 YYEEEE. The CDR3 runs to 15 residues. CDR3 DNA: TGTGCCAGCAGTCTTGGACAGGGTGGGAATTCACCCCTCCACTTT. This gives the protein CASSLGQGGNSPLHF.

The chain links TRBV7-9 to TRBJ1-6; D possibly corresponds to TRBD1 (6 bases). The CDR3 is made up of 14 amino acids. Germline CDR1 is SEHNR and CDR2 is FQNEAQ (reference sequence). Trimming pared 5 bases from V and 9 bases from J, leaving 14 bases between. The CDR3 DNA reads as TGTGCCAGCAGCGCCTACAGGGAAACTTCACCCCTCCACTTT. It specifies CASSAYRETSPLHF.

A few counts support this clone. The chain couples TRBV7-2 to TRBJ1-1; TRBD1 is a possible D gene (5 bases). The CDR3 sequence is 13 residues long. Germline V gene lookup returns CDR1 SGHTA and CDR2 FQGNSA. With 6 bases removed from V and 0 bases from J, the gap between germline ends came to 8 bases. CDR3 sequence (DNA): TGTGCCAGCAGACGGACATTGAACACTGAAGCTTTCTTT. Encoded protein: CASRRTLNTEAFF.

This clone occurred a few times. The chain recombines TRBV10-3 with TRBJ1-5; 10 nucleotides align to TRBD1. With 7 bases clipped from V and 5 bases from J, the junction kept 5 bases outside the gene matches. Germline V gene data show CDR1 as ENHRY and CDR2 as SYGVKD. This CDR3 region has 14 residues. The CDR3 sequence: CAINPDRGDQPQHF. The DNA of the CDR3 is TGTGCCATCAACCCGGACAGGGGGGATCAGCCCCAGCATTTT.

This clone was detected only a few times. The chain combines TRBV18 with TRBJ2-5, with TRBD1 as a possible D gene (5 bases). The V and J ends lost 1 base and 2 bases respectively, with 8 bases between them. The CDR3 totals 14 residues. Per the germline V gene, CDR1 is KGHSH and CDR2 is LQKENI. The CDR3 reads CASSPLDSQETQYF. The CDR3 DNA follows: TGTGCCAGCTCACCACTTGACAGTCAAGAGACCCAGTACTTC.

This clone has only a few counts. The chain couples TRBV6-1 to TRBJ2-3; 11 positions match TRBD2. CDR3 size: 14 residues. The V gene's germline CDR1 is MNHNS and CDR2 SASEGT. The V gene end was trimmed by 10 bases and the J gene end by 2 bases; junction bases not matched to a gene: 5. DNA of the CDR3: TGTGCCATTTCTAGCGGGGGGACCACAGATACGCAGTATTTT. Translating it yields CAISSGGTTDTQYF.

V gene TRBV12-5 combines with J gene TRBJ2-5; D unresolved. V lost 6 bases, J lost 2 bases, and 7 bases lay in between. Germline V CDR1 and CDR2: LGHNT, FRNRAP. The CDR3 loop spans 12 amino acids. DNA for the CDR3: TGTGCTAGTGGCGGTAGACAAGAGACCCAGTACTTC. It encodes CASGGRQETQYF.

V is TRBV6-1 and J is TRBJ1-2; unclear D gene. Trimming removed 7 bases from V and 6 bases from J, with 15 bases in between. Germline V CDR1 and CDR2: MNHNS, SASEGT. The CDR3 runs 13 residues. CDR3 loop: CASNRDFSDGYTF. The DNA for the CDR3 is TGTGCCAGCAACCGGGATTTCTCTGATGGCTACACCTTC.

This clone has only a few counts. The V call is TRBV10-3, the J call TRBJ2-2; TRBD2 matches 11 bases. J gave up 1 base and V 6 bases, and 7 bases lay outside the gene matches. CDR3 length: 17 residues. CDR1 is ENHRY and CDR2 is SYGVKD in the germline V gene. The CDR3 here is CAIRGSGGAGNTGELFF. CDR3 in DNA: TGTGCCATCAGGGGTAGCGGGGGGGCCGGGAACACCGGGGAGCTGTTTTTT.

The chain is built from TRBV6-4 and TRBJ1-1; D remains ambiguous. Deletions cut 4 bases from V and 0 bases from J, with 6 bases between. Germline V gene data show CDR1 as MRHNA and CDR2 as SNTAGT. The CDR3 is 13 amino acids. CDR3 in amino acids: CASSVEMNTEAFF. CDR3 in DNA: TGTGCCAGCAGTGTAGAGATGAACACTGAAGCTTTCTTT.

This clone was picked up many times. The chain is built from TRBV29-1 and TRBJ2-1; TRBD2 might be the D (6 bases). CDR1 is SQVTM and CDR2 is ANQGSEA in the germline V gene. There are 13 residues in the CDR3. V was cut by 8 bases and J by 8 bases, with 19 bases left in between. This CDR3 is CSLRGIAGDEQFF. As DNA, the CDR3 is TGCAGCCTACGGGGGATCGCTGGGGATGAGCAGTTCTTC.

J is TRBJ2-1 and V is TRBV5-1; 15 bases align to TRBD2. With V trimmed by 4 bases and J by 14 bases, 7 bases remained unmatched. CDR1 SGHRS and CDR2 YFSETQ come from the germline V gene. The CDR3 is 14 amino acids. CDR3 coding DNA: TGCGCCAGCAGCCAGGGACTAGCGGGGGGCGGGGAGTTCTTC. Its protein product is CASSQGLAGGGEFF.

This clone was detected only a few times. The chain uses TRBV7-9 and TRBJ1-5; D is possibly TRBD1 (6 bases). This CDR3 has 14 residues. Trimming cost V 5 bases and J 5 bases, with 13 bases left between them. In germline, CDR1 is SEHNR, CDR2 FQNEAQ (reference sequence). CDR3 loop: CASSPSRGYQPQHF. The CDR3 region has the DNA TGTGCCAGCAGCCCATCAAGGGGGTATCAGCCCCAGCATTTT.

This clone was found a few times. The chain recombines TRBV6-1 with TRBJ2-2, with D possibly TRBD1 on 6 matching bases. The germline V gene encodes CDR1 MNHNS and CDR2 SASEGT. This CDR3 is built from 16 residues. V shed 3 bases and J shed 4 bases, with 15 bases lying between them. DNA for the CDR3: TGTGCCAGCAGTGACTTATTACAGGGTAGCACCGGGGAGCTGTTTTTT. Translated: CASSDLLQGSTGELFF.

This chain joins TRBV5-6 and TRBJ2-7, with 7 bases matching TRBD2. The V gene's germline CDR1 is SGHDT and CDR2 YYEEEE. This CDR3 has 15 residues. J was trimmed by 3 bases and V by 3 bases; bases with no gene match: 9. The CDR3 region has the DNA TGTGCCAGCAGCTCTGGTAGCGGGCGGATCTACGAGCAGTACTTC. Translation: CASSSGSGRIYEQYF.

The chain employs TRBV6-1 and TRBJ1-6; 7 bases agree with TRBD1. The V gene end was trimmed by 0 bases and the J gene end by 10 bases; junction bases not matched to a gene: 9. The CDR3 consists of 16 residues. From germline, CDR1 is MNHNS and CDR2 SASEGT. As DNA, the CDR3 is TGTGCCAGCAGTGAAGCGGCGGGACAGAGCACCTCACCCCTCCACTTT. Amino acid sequence: CASSEAAGQSTSPLHF.